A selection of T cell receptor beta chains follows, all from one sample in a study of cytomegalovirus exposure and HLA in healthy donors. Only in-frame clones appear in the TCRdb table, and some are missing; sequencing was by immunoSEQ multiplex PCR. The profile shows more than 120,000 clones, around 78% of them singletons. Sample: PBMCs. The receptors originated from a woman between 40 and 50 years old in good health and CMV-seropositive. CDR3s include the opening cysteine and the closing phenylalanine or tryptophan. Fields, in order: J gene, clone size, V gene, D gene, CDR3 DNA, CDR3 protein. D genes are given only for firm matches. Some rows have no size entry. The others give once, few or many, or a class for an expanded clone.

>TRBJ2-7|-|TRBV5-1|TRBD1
TGCGCCAGCAGCTCGACAGGGTACGAGCAGTACTTC
CASSSTGYEQYF
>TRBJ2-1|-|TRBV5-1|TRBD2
TGCGCCAGCAGCCCGGGGGGGGGCTCCTACAATGAGCAGTTCTTC
CASSPGGGSYNEQFF
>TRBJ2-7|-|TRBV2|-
TGTGCCAGCAGTTACACTAGTTACGAGCAGTACTTC
CASSYTSYEQYF
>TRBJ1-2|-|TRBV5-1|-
TGCGCCAGCAGCTTGGGGGACACCATCTATGGCTACACCTTC
CASSLGDTIYGYTF
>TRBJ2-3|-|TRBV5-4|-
TGTGCCAGCAGCTTGCCAGGGGGGCTCACAGATACGCAGTATTTT
CASSLPGGLTDTQYF
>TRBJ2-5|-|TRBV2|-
TGTGCCAGCAGTGAACAGGGTAGGGGAGAGACCCAGTACTTC
CASSEQGRGETQYF
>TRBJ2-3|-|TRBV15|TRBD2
TGTGCCACCAGCAGGGGACTAGCGGGAGATACGCAGTATTTT
CATSRGLAGDTQYF
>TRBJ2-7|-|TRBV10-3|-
TGTGCCACAGGGGAGGGCGCGAGGGCCTACGAGCAGTACTTC
CATGEGARAYEQYF
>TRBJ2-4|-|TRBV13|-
TGTGCCAGCAGCTTAGGTGCAGGGGAGACGGAAAACATTCAGTACTTC
CASSLGAGETENIQYF
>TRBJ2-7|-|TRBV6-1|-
TGTGCCAGCAGTCGGGCACAGGAATCCTACGAGCAGTACTTC
CASSRAQESYEQYF
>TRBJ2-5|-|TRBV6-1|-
TGTGCCAGCAGTTCAGTACCGGAGACCCAGTACTTC
CASSSVPETQYF
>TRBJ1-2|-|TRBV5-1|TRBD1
TGCGCCAGCAGCTTGGGGCAGGGGGCGACCTCAAGCTATGGCTACACCTTC
CASSLGQGATSSYGYTF
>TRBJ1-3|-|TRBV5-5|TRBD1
TGTGCCAGCAGCTTGCGGGACAGGTTTAACACCATATATTTT
CASSLRDRFNTIYF
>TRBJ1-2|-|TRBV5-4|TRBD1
TGTGCCAGCAGCTCGAGACAGGGGTATGGCTACACCTTC
CASSSRQGYGYTF
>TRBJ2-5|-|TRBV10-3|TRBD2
TGTGCCACACTTCCGGGACTAGGTTATGAGCAGTACTTC
CATLPGLGYEQYF
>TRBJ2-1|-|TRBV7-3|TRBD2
TGTGCCAGCAGTTTCGGGACTAGCGGGCCGGTATTCTTC
CASSFGTSGPVFF
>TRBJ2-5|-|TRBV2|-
TGTGCCAGCAGCCCACAGGCACGCGGGACCCAGTACTTC
CASSPQARGTQYF
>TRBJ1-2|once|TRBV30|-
TGTGCCTGGAGTGTAGTGACACTGAGGGACTATGGCTACACCTTC
CAWSVVTLRDYGYTF
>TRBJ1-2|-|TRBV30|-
TGTGCCTCGGCAGTTGTGTGGGGCGGAGATGGCTACACCTTC
CASAVVWGGDGYTF
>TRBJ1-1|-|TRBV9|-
TGTGCCAGCAGCGTCTCGTGGACAGTGGGGAACTCTGAAGCTTTCTTT
CASSVSWTVGNSEAFF
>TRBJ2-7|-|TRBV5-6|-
TGTGCCAGCAGCTTGGGCCGAACCTACGAGCAGTACTTC
CASSLGRTYEQYF
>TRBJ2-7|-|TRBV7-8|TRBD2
TGTGCCAGCAGCTTAGCCGGACTAGCGGGAGGTACCTACGAGCAGTACTTC
CASSLAGLAGGTYEQYF
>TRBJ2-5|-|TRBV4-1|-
TGCGCCAGCAGCCAAGGCGGGCGCACTAACCTAGAGACCCAGTACTTC
CASSQGGRTNLETQYF
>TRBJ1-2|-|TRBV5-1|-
TGCGCCAGCAGCTTAGAGAACTATGGCTACACCTTC
CASSLENYGYTF
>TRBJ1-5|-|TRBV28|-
TGTGCCAGCAGTCCGATCCGGGAGACCCAGCATTTT
CASSPIRETQHF
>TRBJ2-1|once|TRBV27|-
TGTGCCAGCAGCCCGCGTGGTCGGAATGAGCAGTTCTTC
CASSPRGRNEQFF
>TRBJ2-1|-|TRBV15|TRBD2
TGTGCCACCAGCAGAGATGAGCAAGCGGGAGTACTCTACAATGAGCAGTTCTTC
CATSRDEQAGVLYNEQFF
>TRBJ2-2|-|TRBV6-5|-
TGTGCCAGCAGTTTGGGGAGCACCGGGGAGCTGTTTTTT
CASSLGSTGELFF
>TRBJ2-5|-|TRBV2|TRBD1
TGTGCCAGCAGTGAAGTAATTAAACAGGGGGTAATCACGGGTGAAGAGACCCAGTACTTC
CASSEVIKQGVITGEETQYF
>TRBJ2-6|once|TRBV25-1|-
TGTGCCAGCAGTGAAAGAGGGACACATCCCTCTGGGGCCAACGTCCTGACTTTC
CASSERGTHPSGANVLTF
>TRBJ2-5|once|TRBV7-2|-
TGTGCCAGCAGCCCCCAGGTAGCGGTCCAAGAGACCCAGTACTTC
CASSPQVAVQETQYF
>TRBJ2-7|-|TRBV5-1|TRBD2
TGCGCCAGCAGCCCCCAGGGACTAGCTGGCGAGCAGTACTTC
CASSPQGLAGEQYF
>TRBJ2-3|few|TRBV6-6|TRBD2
TGTGCCAGCAGCCCTCGGGCGGGAGGGCGCACAGATACGCAGTATTTT
CASSPRAGGRTDTQYF
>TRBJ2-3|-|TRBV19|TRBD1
TGTGCCAGTAGGACAGGGTGGGGGAGCACAGATACGCAGTATTTT
CASRTGWGSTDTQYF
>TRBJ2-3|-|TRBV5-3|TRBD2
TGTGCCAGAAGCTTGGCCGGGACTAGCGGGAGTGGTTTTAGGACAGATACGCAGTATTTT
CARSLAGTSGSGFRTDTQYF
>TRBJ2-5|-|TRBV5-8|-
TGTGCCAGCAGTCTACTAGTTGAGCAGTACTTC
CASSLLVEQYF
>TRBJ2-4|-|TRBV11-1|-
TGTGCCAGCAGCCACACCGGGAGAATAGCCAAAAACATTCAGTACTTC
CASSHTGRIAKNIQYF
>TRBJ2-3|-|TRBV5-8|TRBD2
TGTGCCAGCAGCCTCTCTAGCGGGACGTTCACAGATACGCAGTATTTT
CASSLSSGTFTDTQYF
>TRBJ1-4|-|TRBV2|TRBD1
TGTGCCAGCAGCTCCCAAATGGGACAGGGTGAAAAACTGTTTTTT
CASSSQMGQGEKLFF
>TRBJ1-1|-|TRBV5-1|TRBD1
TGCGCCAGCAGTGGACAGGGGTTGAACACTGAAGCTTTCTTT
CASSGQGLNTEAFF